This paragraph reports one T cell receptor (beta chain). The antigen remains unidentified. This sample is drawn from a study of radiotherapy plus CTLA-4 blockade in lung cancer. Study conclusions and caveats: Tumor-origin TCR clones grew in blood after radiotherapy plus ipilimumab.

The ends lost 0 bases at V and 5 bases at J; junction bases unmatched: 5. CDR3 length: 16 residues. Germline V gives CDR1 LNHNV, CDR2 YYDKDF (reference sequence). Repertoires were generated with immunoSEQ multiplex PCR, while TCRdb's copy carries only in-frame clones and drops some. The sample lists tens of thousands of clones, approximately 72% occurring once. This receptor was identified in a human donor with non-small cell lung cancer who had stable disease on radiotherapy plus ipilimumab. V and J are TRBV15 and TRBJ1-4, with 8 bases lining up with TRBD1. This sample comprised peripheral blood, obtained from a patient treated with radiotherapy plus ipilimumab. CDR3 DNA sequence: TGTGCCACCAGCAGAGATTTTGGGACAGGAAATGAAAAACTGTTTTTT. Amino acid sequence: CATSRDFGTGNEKLFF.